The clone carrying this T cell receptor (beta chain) was observed many times. Its antigen is unidentified. The sample comes from a study of regulatory T cells in long-lasting Graves disease. Looking at the study overall: Those with persistent Graves' disease had received antithyroid drugs for over 5 years with positive TSH receptor antibodies. General study results and limits: TCR diversity was lower in persistent Graves' patients than in newly diagnosed ones.

Time point defined: persistent/refractory GD, antithyroid drugs over 5 years with positive TRAb. From RNA extracted from PBMCs, the TCR library was made. HTBI primers from iRepertoire and Arm-PCR of CDR3 regions yielded the TCR beta libraries. From the multiplex PCR reads, TCRdb called clonotypes with MiXCR, one entry per CDR3 protein. This sample has 310,000 or so distinct CDR3 sequences, with about 19% found just once. This TCR came from a female donor with Graves disease. Material: peripheral blood mononuclear cells (PBMCs), obtained when the disease was refractory, from a patient treated with antithyroid drugs.

This CDR3 is CASSRGWTGGAYEQYF. In nucleotides, the CDR3 is TGTGCCAGCAGCCGTGGATGGACGGGCGGTGCCTACGAGCAGTACTTC. The V call is TRBV6-1, the J call TRBJ2-7; D is unresolved. Germline V gene data show CDR1 as MNHNS and CDR2 as SASEGT. This CDR3 spans 16 amino acids. V was shortened by 6 bases and J by 2 bases, with 20 bases between the two germline ends.